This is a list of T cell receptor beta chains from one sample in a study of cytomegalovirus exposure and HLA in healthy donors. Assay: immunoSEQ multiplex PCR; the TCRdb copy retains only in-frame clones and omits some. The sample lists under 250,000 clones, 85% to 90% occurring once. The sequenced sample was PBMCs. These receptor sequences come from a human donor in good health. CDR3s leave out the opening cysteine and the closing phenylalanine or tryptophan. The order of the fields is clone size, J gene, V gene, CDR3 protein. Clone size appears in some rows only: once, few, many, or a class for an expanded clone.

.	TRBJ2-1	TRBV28	ASRPMGGLAGEVTYNEQF
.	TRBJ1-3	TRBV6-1	ASREQGASSGNTIY
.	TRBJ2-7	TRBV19	ASSRTGTSGNREQY
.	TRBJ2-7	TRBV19	ASSPEGLAGAHEQY
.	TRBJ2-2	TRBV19	ASSRGTGFDTGELF
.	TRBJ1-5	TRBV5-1	ASSPEGGGYQPQH
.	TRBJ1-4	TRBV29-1	SATQGATNEKLF
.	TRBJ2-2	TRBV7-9	ASSFMWTGENTGELF
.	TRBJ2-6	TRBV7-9	ASSSRTGGSWANVLT
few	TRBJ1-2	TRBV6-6	ASSYGWRGYGYT
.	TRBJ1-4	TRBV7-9	ASSLRGQGTTNEKLF
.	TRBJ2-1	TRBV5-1	ASSFGQGYYNEQF
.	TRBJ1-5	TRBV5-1	ASSLGTRGSNQPQH
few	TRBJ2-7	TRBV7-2	ASSSGTSPSREQY
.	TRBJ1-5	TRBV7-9	ASSLAVGQRNQPQH
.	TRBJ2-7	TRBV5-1	ASSLLDSNCEQY
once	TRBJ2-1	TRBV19	ASSLAGGGSYNEQF
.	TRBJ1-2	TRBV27	ASSSRMGQGRSYGYT
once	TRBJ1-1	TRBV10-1	ASSDYRGGPEAF
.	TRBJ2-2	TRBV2	ASSVTQTGELF
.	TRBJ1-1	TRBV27	ASNLGPNTEAF
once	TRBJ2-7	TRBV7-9	ASSTSTGGEQY
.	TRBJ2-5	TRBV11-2	ASSLDRTSGREGPQETQY
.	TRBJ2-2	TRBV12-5	ASGLVGSAGELF
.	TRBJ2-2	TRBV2	ASSWGGDNTGELF
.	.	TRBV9	ASSVASGGGMNEQY
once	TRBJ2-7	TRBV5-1	ASSGGGGGISYEQY
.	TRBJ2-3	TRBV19	ASSVPGLAGERTDTQY
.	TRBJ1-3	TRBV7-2	ASSLVSGVGGNTIY
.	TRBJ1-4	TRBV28	ASSSPTVGLEGKLF
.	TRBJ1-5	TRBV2	ASGDDRVVGNQPQH
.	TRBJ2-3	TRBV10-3	AISDTAGGTDTQY
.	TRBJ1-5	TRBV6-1	ASSEGQIGNQPQH
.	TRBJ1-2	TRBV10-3	AISDLRGGNYGYT
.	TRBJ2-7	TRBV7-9	ASSLFMTGVHEQY
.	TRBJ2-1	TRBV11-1	ASSLVPDGLPTYNEQF
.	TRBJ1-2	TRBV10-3	AISATTGEAGGAYGYT
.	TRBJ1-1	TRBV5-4	ASSPDSMIMNTEAF
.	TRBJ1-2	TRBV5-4	ASSLALSAQNYGYT
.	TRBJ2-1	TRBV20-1	SARAIEQF
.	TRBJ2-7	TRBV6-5	ASSYSTSGNFYEQY
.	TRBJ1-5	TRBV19	ASSISGQKYYSNQPQH
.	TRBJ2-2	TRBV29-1	SVETGTNTGELF
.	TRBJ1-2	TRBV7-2	ASSEQGADNYGYT
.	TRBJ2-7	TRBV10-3	AISESSSGDWGY
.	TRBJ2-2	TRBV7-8	ASSPLSGINTGELF
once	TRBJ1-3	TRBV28	ASSPPTGGGNTIY
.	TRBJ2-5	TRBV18	ASSPKGLAGGETQY
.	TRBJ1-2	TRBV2	ASSGGGRSYGYT
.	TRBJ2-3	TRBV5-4	ASSSRAGLTDTQY